The TCR beta chain described here comes from a study of breast tumors, draining lymph nodes, adjacent tissues. MiXCR, run by TCRdb on the multiplex PCR reads, gives a single entry per CDR3 protein. The sample has about 120,000 distinct CDR3 sequences, approximately 20% seen once. Germline V lookup: CDR1 SGHDT, CDR2 YYEEEE. The CDR3 sequence is 13 residues long. V shed 7 bases and J shed 6 bases, with 14 bases lying between them. Many counts were recorded for this clonotype. Its matching antigen is unknown. Study-level findings and limits: Luminal-like breast cancer showed significantly greater tumor-nontumor repertoire similarity than basal-like breast cancer did.

Samples came from axillary lymph nodes draining the breast cancer. The chain has TRBV5-6 and TRBJ2-1, with D possibly being TRBD2 (5 bases). The TCR originated in a female donor with breast cancer. Some clones in this sample may be carry-over from other donors' samples. The sequenced sample consisted of axillary lymph node tissue. CDR3 bases: TGTGCCAGCCGATTGCTAGCCGTCAATGAGCAGTTCTTC. Protein product: CASRLLAVNEQFF.